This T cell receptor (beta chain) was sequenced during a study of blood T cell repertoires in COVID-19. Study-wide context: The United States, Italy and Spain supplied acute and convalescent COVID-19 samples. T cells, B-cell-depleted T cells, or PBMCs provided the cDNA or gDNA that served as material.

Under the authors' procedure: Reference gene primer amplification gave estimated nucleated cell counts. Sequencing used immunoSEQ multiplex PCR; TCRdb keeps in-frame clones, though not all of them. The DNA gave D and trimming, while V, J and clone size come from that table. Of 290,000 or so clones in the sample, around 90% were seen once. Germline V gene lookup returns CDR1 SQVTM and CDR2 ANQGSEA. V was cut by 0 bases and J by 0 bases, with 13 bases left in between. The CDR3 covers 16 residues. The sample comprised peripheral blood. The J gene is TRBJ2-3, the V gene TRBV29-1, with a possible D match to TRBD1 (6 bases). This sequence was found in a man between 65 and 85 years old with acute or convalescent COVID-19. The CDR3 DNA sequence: TGCAGCGTTGAAGATATTGGGGACACCAGCACAGATACGCAGTATTTT. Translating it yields CSVEDIGDTSTDTQYF.